This passage covers 28 T cell receptor beta chains from one sample sequenced in a study of blood T cells in healthy people across ages. Using a J-beta primer mix together with a sample-barcoded 5' primer, a second PCR was run for roughly 6 to 11 cycles. TCRdb itself ran the 5' RACE reads through MiXCR, one entry per CDR3 protein. The sample has roughly 1 million distinct CDR3 sequences; 25% are singletons. This sample also appeared in a second study, on T cells of mothers and their children.

Specimen: blood. These receptors were collected from a girl aged 2 to 10 in good health.

This clonotype occurred a few times. The V gene is TRBV12-3 or TRBV12-4, the J gene TRBJ2-4; D could derive from TRBD1 or TRBD2 (5 bases each). Trimming left V 5 bases short and J 8 bases short, with 16 bases between. The CDR3 is 14 residues long. Here the CDR3 DNA reads TGTGCCAGCAGTCTAGACCGGGGCAGGGACATTCAGTACTTC. This codes for CASSLDRGRDIQYF.

This clonotype was found a few times. The chain combines TRBV6-6 with TRBJ2-5, with 11 bases fitting TRBD1. The end of the DNA is better explained by TRBJ2-1, so the J call may be wrong. Germline-derived CDR1 and CDR2 are MNHNY and SVGAGI (reference sequence). The CDR3 is made up of 15 amino acids. Written as DNA, the CDR3 is TGTGCCAGCAGTGAGACCGGGACAGGGGGAGATGAGCAGTTCTTC. Protein product: CASSETGTGGDEQFF.

The sample holds a few counts of this clonotype. V is TRBV19 and J is TRBJ2-1; D is ambiguous. Germline loops: CDR1 LNHDA, CDR2 SQIVND (reference sequence). The CDR3 length is 13 residues. V was cut by 3 bases and J by 8 bases, with 11 bases left in between. The CDR3 region is CASSMVASDEQFF. CDR3 in DNA: TGTGCCAGTAGTATGGTCGCGAGTGATGAGCAGTTCTTC.

The table lists this clonotype with a few counts. V usage is TRBV29-1 and J usage is TRBJ2-1; TRBD2 might be the D (5 bases). The ends were cut back, 3 bases at V and 9 bases at J, with 12 bases in the middle. This CDR3 region has 12 residues. Germline values: CDR1 SQVTM, CDR2 ANQGSEA. The DNA for the CDR3 is TGCAGCGTTGACCTCCTAGCTGGTGAGCAGTTCTTC. It translates to CSVDLLAGEQFF.

CDR3 DNA sequence: TGTGCCAGCAGTTTCCAAATTCGGGACTACACCTTC. As protein: CASSFQIRDYTF. The chain couples TRBV6-2 or TRBV6-3 to TRBJ1-2; D is uncertain. The CDR3 totals 12 residues. Trimming removed 4 bases at V and 10 bases at J, with 13 bases between. Per germline, CDR1 MNHEY and CDR2 SVGEGT.

This clonotype turned up a few times. This chain joins TRBV3-1 and TRBJ2-5; the D is unclear. The J call is uncertain, as TRBJ2-7 better fits the DNA end. The CDR3 extends over 11 amino acids. CDR1 LGHDT and CDR2 YNNKEL come from the germline V gene (reference sequence). This CDR3 reads CASGLAGEQYF. As DNA, the CDR3 is TGTGCCAGCGGCCTCGCAGGCGAGCAGTACTTC.

The chain uses TRBV27 and TRBJ2-3; possibly TRBD2 for D (5 bases). The germline V gene has CDR1 MNHEY and CDR2 SMNVEV (reference sequence). V was pared by 5 bases and J by 6 bases, with 12 bases between. The CDR3 runs 13 residues. The CDR3 sequence is CASSPTMGDTQYF. The CDR3 DNA sequence: TGTGCCAGCAGTCCGACTATGGGCGATACGCAGTATTTT.

This clonotype was detected only a few times. The chain employs TRBV28 and TRBJ2-1, with unresolved D. CDR3 length: 15 residues. The germline V and J ends were trimmed by 3 bases and 4 bases, with 13 bases remaining between them. Germline V CDR1 and CDR2: MDHEN, SYDVKM. The CDR3 nucleotides read TGTGCCAGCAGTTTCGGCAGGCTGGGGTACAATGAGCAGTTCTTC. Translation gives CASSFGRLGYNEQFF.

The chain couples TRBV6-4 to TRBJ2-4, with D unresolved. Trimming removed 3 bases from V and 6 bases from J, with 18 bases in between. Germline-derived CDR1 and CDR2 are MRHNA and SNTAGT. The length of the CDR3 is 16 residues. In DNA form, the CDR3 reads TGTGCCAGCAGTGATAGGAACGACAAGAGCCGAAACATTCAGTACTTC. Its translation: CASSDRNDKSRNIQYF.

This sequence joins TRBV3-1 and TRBJ2-1; D unresolved. Germline assignment: CDR1 LGHDT and CDR2 YNNKEL (reference sequence). Trimming removed 3 bases at V and 8 bases at J, with 11 bases between. CDR3 size: 13 residues. The CDR3 nucleotides read TGTGCCAGCAGCCATTTATCCCGAGATGAGCAGTTCTTC. Its protein product is CASSHLSRDEQFF.

V gene TRBV7-2 combines with J gene TRBJ2-7; D unresolved. The CDR3 runs to 16 residues. From germline, CDR1 is SGHTA and CDR2 FQGNSA. Trimming removed 5 bases from V and 0 bases from J, with 17 bases in between. The DNA of the CDR3 is TGTGCCAGCAGCGTCCGGGCTGGCTCGAGCTCCTACGAGCAGTACTTC. It specifies CASSVRAGSSSYEQYF.

Comments on this clonotype: An end of the junction does not agree with germline; a read error may underlie this. The chain is built from TRBV6-6 and TRBJ2-5; a weak D match, TRBD1 (6 bases). The CDR3 is 17 residues long. The germline V gene has CDR1 MNHNY and CDR2 SVGAGI (reference sequence). Written as DNA, the CDR3 is TGTGCCAACAGTTACTCGAAGGGGGTAAAGGGACAAGAGACCCAGTACTTC. Translating gives CANSYSKGVKGQETQYF.

This chain connects TRBV11-2 to TRBJ2-7, with a tentative D call TRBD1 (5 bases). Per germline, CDR1 SGHAT and CDR2 FQNNGV. V was pared by 3 bases and J by 2 bases, with 14 bases between. The CDR3 runs 15 residues. The CDR3 reads CASSLTAKPTYEQYF. DNA for the CDR3: TGTGCCAGCAGCTTGACAGCGAAACCCACCTACGAGCAGTACTTC.

This clonotype has only a few counts. The rearrangement joins TRBV29-1 to TRBJ2-7; 8 bases align to TRBD2. The V gene end was trimmed by 6 bases and the J gene end by 7 bases; junction bases not matched to a gene: 17. The CDR3 runs to 15 residues. Germline CDR1 is SQVTM and CDR2 is ANQGSEA. CDR3 loop: CSVVGLAGTTGEQYF. In DNA form, the CDR3 reads TGCAGCGTGGTTGGTTTAGCGGGGACCACGGGGGAGCAGTACTTC.

This clonotype has a handful of counts. The J gene is TRBJ2-7, the V gene TRBV11-2; 7 nucleotides align to TRBD2. The CDR3 length is 14 residues. V dropped 2 bases and J dropped 4; count of bases not matched to a gene: 5. Germline assignment: CDR1 SGHAT and CDR2 FQNNGV. The CDR3 bases are TGTGCCAGCAGCTTATTCAGCGGGGTATACGAGCAGTACTTC. Its protein is CASSLFSGVYEQYF.

V usage is TRBV28 and J usage is TRBJ1-4, with 7 bases lining up with TRBD1. Germline trimming cut 3 bases from V and 0 bases from J; bases unmatched to any gene: 10. The CDR3 is made up of 18 amino acids. The germline V gene has CDR1 MDHEN and CDR2 SYDVKM. The CDR3 reads CASSFYPGQITTNEKLFF. The CDR3 nucleotides read TGTGCCAGCAGTTTCTACCCGGGACAGATAACAACTAATGAAAAACTGTTTTTT.

This clonotype was observed a handful of times. V usage is TRBV3-1 and J usage is TRBJ2-1; D ambiguous. V was pared by 2 bases and J by 8 bases, with 16 bases between. The CDR3 extends over 15 amino acids. Per the germline V gene, CDR1 is LGHDT and CDR2 is YNNKEL (reference sequence). The CDR3 nucleotides are TGTGCCAGCAGCCAAAGAGGAGTCCATAGAGATGAGCAGTTCTTC. This sequence encodes CASSQRGVHRDEQFF.

The chain couples TRBV6-6 to TRBJ1-5; perhaps TRBD1 as D (6 bases). This CDR3 comprises 13 residues. The V and J ends lost 6 bases and 3 bases respectively, with 9 bases between them. Germline lookup yields CDR1 MNHNY and CDR2 SVGAGI (reference sequence). The CDR3 nucleotides read TGTGCCAGCAGAAGGGGGGTCAATCAGCCCCAGCATTTT. It translates to CASRRGVNQPQHF.

The chain carries TRBV4-1 and TRBJ2-7; D gene ambiguous. CDR1 and CDR2 (germline): MGHRA, YSYEKL. The CDR3 loop spans 16 amino acids. The ends were cut back, 0 bases at V and 7 bases at J, with 19 bases in the middle. CDR3 nucleotides: TGCGCCAGCAGCCAAGAACCCATTGGGAACTCTGAAGAGCAGTACTTC. Amino acids: CASSQEPIGNSEEQYF.

Note on this clonotype: A read error may account for a junction end that differs from germline. This rearrangement joins TRBV6-2 or TRBV6-3 to TRBJ2-7; TRBD2 is a possible D gene (6 bases). This CDR3 comprises 10 residues. Germline-derived CDR1 and CDR2 are MNHEY and SVGEGT. In nucleotides, the CDR3 is TGTGCCAGCCGAAAGGGACTCATCCACTTC. Encoded protein: CASRKGLIHF.

This clonotype was seen a few times. The chain joins TRBV5-1 to TRBJ2-3; D call uncertain. Germline V lookup: CDR1 SGHRS, CDR2 YFSETQ. The CDR3 extends over 13 amino acids. V was trimmed by 5 bases and J by 2 bases, leaving 9 bases between them. For the CDR3, the DNA is TGCGCCAGCAGAGGTCCAGTCACAGATACGCAGTATTTT. Encoded protein: CASRGPVTDTQYF. Variable domain in full (rest from reference TRBV5-1 and TRBJ2-3): KAGVTQTPRYLIKTRGQQVTLSCSPISGHRSVSWYQQTPGQGLQFLFEYFSETQRNKGNFPGRFSGRQFSNSRSEMNVSTLELGDSALYLCASRGPVTDTQYFGPGTRLTVL.

The genes are TRBV20-1 and TRBJ2-7, with D perhaps assigned TRBD1 or TRBD2 (5 bases each). There are 14 residues in the CDR3. Trimming shortened V by 2 bases and J by 9 bases, and 20 bases separated the two germline ends. Germline CDR1 and CDR2: DFQATT and SNEGSKA (reference sequence). The CDR3 region is CSARTRDRGSGQYF. The CDR3 nucleotides read TGCAGTGCTAGAACCCGGGACCGAGGCTCGGGGCAGTACTTC.

The V gene is TRBV4-1, the J gene TRBJ1-1; D remains unclear. Germline V gene sequence: CDR1 MGHRA, CDR2 YSYEKL. V gave up 0 bases and J gave up 2 bases, with 4 bases separating them. The CDR3 covers 13 residues. The CDR3 coding sequence is TGCGCCAGCAGCCAAGAAGATAACACTGAAGCTTTCTTT. Translating gives CASSQEDNTEAFF.

This clonotype was seen more than once but under ten times. The chain has TRBV5-8 and TRBJ1-6; D is perhaps TRBD1 (5 bases). The CDR3 is 16 amino acids. Trimming took off 4 bases at V and 0 bases at J, with 11 bases between the two ends. Per the germline V gene, CDR1 is SGHTS and CDR2 is YDEGEE. This CDR3 reads CASSTGRLSYNSPLHF. CDR3 DNA sequence: TGTGCCAGCAGCACGGGACGCCTCTCCTATAATTCACCCCTCCACTTT.

This clonotype was found a few times. This chain uses TRBV29-1 with TRBJ2-5; 7 bases fit TRBD1. The J call may not be correct, given that the DNA end is closer to TRBJ2-1. Germline V CDR1 and CDR2: SQVTM, ANQGSEA. CDR3 length equals 17 residues. The CDR3 spells CSVVAPIIRQGVDEQFF. CDR3 DNA: TGCAGCGTTGTAGCCCCTATAATTAGACAGGGAGTTGATGAGCAGTTCTTC.

The chain has TRBV28 and TRBJ1-3; weak D call: TRBD1 (5 bases). V was cut by 1 base and J by 4 bases, with 23 bases left in between. The CDR3 is 19 residues long. Germline assignment: CDR1 MDHEN and CDR2 SYDVKM. CDR3 bases: TGTGCCAGCAGTTTATTTGGGGGGACCTACCGAGAGGCCGGAAACACCATATATTTT. This codes for CASSLFGGTYREAGNTIYF.

The chain has TRBV4-1 and TRBJ2-4; the D is unclear. This CDR3 has 15 residues. The V end lost 0 bases, the J end lost 7 bases, and 13 bases lay between the germline ends. CDR1 and CDR2 from the germline V gene are MGHRA and YSYEKL. CDR3 nucleotides: TGCGCCAGCAGCCAAGAAGCTGGGTTTGGGAACATTCAGTACTTC. It is translated as CASSQEAGFGNIQYF.

Only a few counts were recorded for this clonotype. The chain's CDR3 is CASGKSDTEAFF. Written as DNA, the CDR3 is TGTGCCAGCGGGAAGTCCGACACTGAAGCTTTCTTT. The V and J genes are TRBV28 and TRBJ1-1; no reliable D call. Germline lookup yields CDR1 MDHEN and CDR2 SYDVKM. Trimming took 8 bases from V and 3 from J, leaving 10 bases between them. This CDR3 is 12 amino acids long.